Below are 10 T cell receptor beta chains sequenced from a single sample in a study of OX40 agonist ivuxolimab in advanced cancers. Library creation used the immunoSEQ multiplex PCR assay. Sourced from immuneACCESS, this table was stored by TCRdb with only in-frame sequences that have V and J called. A share of the clones is absent; for the studies checked, an unresolved V gene accounts for under half, and the remainder has no known explanation. This sample lists approximately 70,000 clones; 91% were detected once. Approximately 1% of the sample goes to the ten largest clones. Specimen: CD4+ or CD8+ T cells sorted from blood, collected in a trial of the OX40 agonist ivuxolimab. Receptors originate from an adult with an advanced solid tumor such as melanoma, head and neck, liver or kidney cancer.

The rearrangement links TRBV4-1 to TRBJ2-7, with D perhaps matching TRBD1 (6 bases). Trimming pared 1 base from V and 5 bases from J, leaving 9 bases between. The germline V gene encodes CDR1 MGHRA and CDR2 YSYEKL. CDR3 length: 13 amino acids. The CDR3 spells CASSQVEGDEQYF. DNA for the CDR3: TGCGCCAGCAGCCAAGTTGAGGGGGACGAGCAGTACTTC.

This chain joins TRBV19 and TRBJ2-5; D ambiguous. CDR1 and CDR2 from the germline V gene are LNHDA and SQIVND (reference sequence). The V and J ends lost 4 bases and 5 bases respectively, with 23 bases between them. CDR3 length: 17 residues. CDR3 sequence: CASSRYTGRQRGETQYF. In DNA form, the CDR3 reads TGTGCCAGTAGTAGATATACGGGTCGACAACGTGGTGAGACCCAGTACTTC.

The chain uses TRBV5-1 and TRBJ2-7; no clear D gene. Germline V gene sequence: CDR1 SGHRS, CDR2 YFSETQ. This CDR3 has 14 residues. V lost 0 bases and J 3 bases, leaving 10 bases between the germline ends. CDR3 nucleotides: TGCGCCAGCAGCTTGGATGCAGAATTCTACGAGCAGTACTTC. It codes for CASSLDAEFYEQYF.

This rearrangement joins TRBV5-1 to TRBJ2-7, with 8 positions matching TRBD1. Trimming took 4 bases from V and 1 from J; bases not matched to a gene: 10. In germline, CDR1 is SGHRS, CDR2 YFSETQ. There are 16 residues in the CDR3. The chain's CDR3 is CASSGGSRDRSYEQYF. As DNA, the CDR3 is TGCGCCAGCAGCGGGGGGTCACGGGACAGGTCCTACGAGCAGTACTTC.

This clone rates as medium-sized. This rearrangement joins TRBV27 to TRBJ1-2; no definite D call. The germline gives CDR1 MNHEY, CDR2 SMNVEV (reference sequence). V was shortened by 5 bases and J by 2 bases, with 9 bases between the two germline ends. CDR3 length: 13 amino acids. CDR3 protein: CASSPDGNYGYTF. CDR3 DNA sequence: TGTGCCAGCAGTCCGGACGGAAACTATGGCTACACCTTC.

The chain joins TRBV9 to TRBJ2-7; D gene unclear. The CDR3 consists of 14 residues. V dropped 0 bases and J dropped 1 base, with 8 bases sitting between them. Germline assignment: CDR1 SGDLS and CDR2 YYNGEE. CDR3 sequence: CASSVGQLSYEQYF. Written as DNA, the CDR3 is TGTGCCAGCAGCGTAGGCCAGCTATCCTACGAGCAGTACTTC.

The chain uses TRBV19 and TRBJ2-1, with TRBD2 matching over 9 bases. The CDR3 extends over 14 amino acids. J was trimmed by 8 bases and V by 5 bases; bases with no gene match: 7. The germline V gene encodes CDR1 LNHDA and CDR2 SQIVND (reference sequence). The CDR3 protein is CASSVSGSVYEQFF. The CDR3 DNA follows: TGTGCCAGTAGTGTTAGCGGGAGTGTCTATGAGCAGTTCTTC.

The rearrangement links TRBV6-1 to TRBJ1-6; a possible D gene is TRBD1 (5 bases). CDR1 is MNHNS and CDR2 is SASEGT in the germline V gene. The CDR3 spans 14 residues. The V and J ends lost 8 bases and 4 bases respectively, with 12 bases between them. CDR3: CASSPGPYNSPLHF. The DNA for the CDR3 is TGTGCCAGCTCCCCGGGGCCGTATAATTCACCCCTCCACTTT.

The rearrangement uses TRBV6-5 and TRBJ2-7; the match to TRBD2 covers 13 bases. V lost 6 bases to trimming and J lost 12 bases; unmatched junction nucleotides: 8. Germline loops: CDR1 MNHEY, CDR2 SVGAGI. The CDR3 is 13 residues long. The CDR3 sequence: CASSTGTSGAGYF. The CDR3 nucleotides read TGTGCCAGCAGCACAGGGACTAGCGGGGCTGGGTACTTC.

The chain is built from TRBV6-5 and TRBJ2-2; 7 bases agree with TRBD2. The V gene end was trimmed by 7 bases and the J gene end by 1 base; junction bases not matched to a gene: 3. CDR1 is MNHEY, CDR2 SVGAGI, per germline. The length of the CDR3 is 14 residues. The CDR3 protein is CASNAGVNTGELFF. Written as DNA, the CDR3 is TGTGCCAGCAATGCGGGGGTGAACACCGGGGAGCTGTTTTTT.